The clone carrying this TCR beta chain was counted a few times. Its antigen is undetermined. This sample was included in a study of T cells in Graves' hyperthyroidism and ophthalmopathy. CDR1 LGHNA and CDR2 YNFKEQ come from the germline V gene. V shed 0 bases and J shed 2 bases, with 11 bases lying between them. The CDR3 totals 15 residues. Study findings and constraints: Ophthalmopathy onset followed model prediction by a median roughly 6 months.

Amplification targeted TCR beta CDR3 regions from RNA transcripts. During a first-round RT-PCR of the TCR CDR3, the HTBI primer set was used. One entry per CDR3 protein, called by TCRdb with MiXCR from the multiplex PCR reads. This sample carries 500,000 to 800,000 distinct CDR3 sequences, approximately 14% of them seen once, and the ten largest clones take 9.5% to 15%. The source of the PBMCs was less than 12 ml of fresh peripheral blood. V gene TRBV4-2 combines with J gene TRBJ2-7; D remains ambiguous. Sequencing used blood. The TCR comes from a woman in her forties or fifties with Graves' ophthalmopathy. In nucleotides, the CDR3 is TGTGCCAGCAGCCAAGATTCCGATAACCCCTACGAGCAGTACTTC. As protein: CASSQDSDNPYEQYF.